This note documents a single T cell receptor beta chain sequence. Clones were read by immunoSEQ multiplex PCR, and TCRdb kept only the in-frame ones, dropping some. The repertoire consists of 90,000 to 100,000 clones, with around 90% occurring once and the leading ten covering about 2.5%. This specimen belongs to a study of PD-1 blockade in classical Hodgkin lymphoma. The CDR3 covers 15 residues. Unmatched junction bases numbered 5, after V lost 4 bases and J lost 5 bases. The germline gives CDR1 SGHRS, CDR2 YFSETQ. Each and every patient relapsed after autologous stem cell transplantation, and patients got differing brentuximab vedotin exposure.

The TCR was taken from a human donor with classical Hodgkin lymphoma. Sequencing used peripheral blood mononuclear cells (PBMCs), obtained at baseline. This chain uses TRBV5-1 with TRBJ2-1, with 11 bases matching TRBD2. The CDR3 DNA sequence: TGCGCCAGCAGCCCGACTAGCGGGACAAACAATGAGCAGTTCTTC. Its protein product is CASSPTSGTNNEQFF.